Listed here is a single T cell receptor beta chain. Its target is not known. V was shortened by 10 bases and J by 0 bases, with 9 bases between the two germline ends. From germline, CDR1 is MNHEY and CDR2 SMNVEV (reference sequence). The CDR3 is 12 amino acids. This entry comes from a study of blood T cells in healthy people across ages. Overall study results and limits: When set beside aged donors, long-lived donors presented more naive CD4+ cells and higher diversity. Unsorted PBMCs blocked a conclusive comparison of naive and antigen-experienced cells.

A second PCR, run for roughly 7 to 12 cycles, used a sample-barcoded 5' primer plus a J-beta primer mix. Each cDNA molecule was tagged by a template-switch adaptor that had 12 random nucleotides. A single record per CDR3 protein comes from TCRdb applying MiXCR to the 5' RACE reads. The data contain roughly 730,000 distinct CDR3 sequences, about 56% of them singletons. This receptor was taken from a man aged 35 to 55 in good health. What was sequenced was blood. This sequence joins TRBV27 and TRBJ1-2, with D possibly TRBD1 on 6 matching bases. CDR3 loop: CATRTANYGYTF. Here the CDR3 DNA reads TGTGCCACCAGGACAGCTAACTATGGCTACACCTTC.